This T cell receptor (beta chain) was found in a study of control samples from healthy donors and cancer patients. Generated by immunoSEQ multiplex PCR, the TCRdb table keeps only in-frame clones and is missing some. The repertoire holds 95,000 to 100,000 clones, around 80% seen once, with 2% to 2.5% in the top ten. Unmatched junction bases numbered 10, after V lost 6 bases and J lost 2 bases. CDR1 and CDR2 (germline): LGHNT, FRNRAP. CDR3 length: 16 residues. The V gene is TRBV12-5, the J gene TRBJ2-3; 8 bases align to TRBD2. The TCR originated in a man aged 55 to 70 in good health. Material: blood. The CDR3 loop is CASGHLSGGITDTQYF. Written as DNA, the CDR3 is TGTGCTAGTGGCCACCTCAGCGGGGGCATCACAGATACGCAGTATTTT. The whole variable domain, remainder taken from reference TRBV12-5 and TRBJ2-3, is DARVTQTPRHKVTEMGQEVTMRCQPILGHNTVFWYRQTMMQGLELLAYFRNRAPLDDSGMPKDRFSAEMPDATLATLKIQPSEPRDSAVYFCASGHLSGGITDTQYFGPGTRLTVL.